Listed here are 13 T cell receptor beta chains from one sample, sequenced in a study of beta chain features in type 1 diabetes. Sequenced material consisted of expressed TCRB transcripts (all of the isolated RNA was reverse transcribed). The protocol was immunoSEQ multiplex PCR, while the TCRdb copy is restricted to in-frame clones and leaves out a portion. The table shows about 160,000 clones, with roughly 9.1% occurring only once. Sequenced input: central memory CD4+ T cells from blood. Every receptor here comes from a woman aged 18-35 years in good health.

This rearrangement joins TRBV6-1 to TRBJ2-5; 14 bases are shared with TRBD2. V lost 4 bases and J lost 5; bases outside the gene matches: 6. CDR3 length equals 16 residues. Germline assignment: CDR1 MNHNS and CDR2 SASEGT. The CDR3 region is CASSGLAGGHRETQYF. The CDR3 DNA is TGTGCCAGCAGTGGACTAGCGGGGGGGCATAGGGAGACCCAGTACTTC.

This clone was observed a few times. The chain uses TRBV7-9 and TRBJ2-3; TRBD2 matches at 9 bases. Germline CDR1 is SEHNR and CDR2 is FQNEAQ (reference sequence). This CDR3 is 16 amino acids long. Trimming removed 2 bases from V and 2 bases from J; junction bases left unmatched: 5. The DNA of the CDR3 is TGTGCCAGCAGCTTAAGTCTAGCGGGGACCACAGATACGCAGTATTTT. Residues: CASSLSLAGTTDTQYF.

In this sample, this clone turned up a few times. In nucleotides, the CDR3 is TGTGCCAGCAGCCCTAGCGGGAGTGCCGGGGAGCTGTTTTTT. Translation: CASSPSGSAGELFF. This sequence joins TRBV4-2 and TRBJ2-2; 10 bases are a match to TRBD2. Germline CDR1 is LGHNA and CDR2 is YNFKEQ. The V and J ends lost 4 bases and 6 bases, in that order; junction bases with no gene match: 2. The CDR3 contains 14 residues.

A few counts support this clone. This chain connects TRBV7-2 to TRBJ1-1, with 7 bases lining up with TRBD1. V gave up 5 bases and J gave up 8 bases; unmatched junction bases: 8. The CDR3 length is 13 residues. CDR1 SGHTA and CDR2 FQGNSA come from the germline V gene. The CDR3 region has the DNA TGTGCCAGCAGCCAATCGGGGGACAGAGAAGCTTTCTTT. This sequence encodes CASSQSGDREAFF.

The V and J genes are TRBV30 and TRBJ2-6, with a weak D call TRBD1 (6 bases). CDR3 length equals 15 residues. From germline, CDR1 is GTSNPN and CDR2 SVGIG (reference sequence). V was cut by 0 bases and J by 1 base, with 7 bases left in between. The CDR3, as DNA: TGTGCCTGGAGTGTACAGGGATCTGGGGCCAACGTCCTGACTTTC. This encodes CAWSVQGSGANVLTF.

This chain joins TRBV9 and TRBJ2-2, with 10 bases aligning to TRBD2. The CDR3 has 17 amino acids. V lost 3 bases and J lost 6; bases outside the gene matches: 11. CDR1 is SGDLS and CDR2 is YYNGEE in the germline V gene. As DNA, the CDR3 is TGTGCCAGCAGCGGAGCCGGGACTAGCGATTTTCCCGGGGAGCTGTTTTTT. Its protein is CASSGAGTSDFPGELFF.

Only a few counts were recorded for this clone. This chain connects TRBV4-2 to TRBJ2-2, with D perhaps TRBD2 (6 bases). V was clipped by 5 bases and J by 5 bases, with 15 bases between them. The germline CDR1 and CDR2 sequences are LGHNA and YNFKEQ. The CDR3 has 15 residues. The CDR3 region is CASSKTEGWTGELFF. The CDR3 DNA follows: TGTGCCAGCAGCAAAACGGAGGGGTGGACCGGGGAGCTGTTTTTT.

The rearrangement uses TRBV2 and TRBJ2-5, with 10 bases identical to TRBD2. The CDR3 runs to 16 residues. V lost 1 base and J lost 2; bases outside the gene matches: 4. The germline V gene encodes CDR1 SNHLY and CDR2 FYNNEI. Written as DNA, the CDR3 is TGTGCCAGCAGTGAAGAACGAGCGGGGGGGCAAGAGACCCAGTACTTC. Translating gives CASSEERAGGQETQYF.

The table lists this clone with a few counts. The V and J genes are TRBV7-9 and TRBJ1-5, with 8 bases identical to TRBD1. CDR1 SEHNR and CDR2 FQNEAQ come from the germline V gene (reference sequence). CDR3 length: 16 residues. Trimming at V came to 0 bases and at J to 4 bases, leaving 5 bases not matched to a gene. The CDR3 bases are TGTGCCAGCAGCTTAGCGTTAGGACAGGGAAATCAGCCCCAGCATTTT. It is translated as CASSLALGQGNQPQHF.

This clone appeared a few times. This chain joins TRBV29-1 and TRBJ2-3, with 10 bases identical to TRBD1. Trimming removed 5 bases from V and 4 bases from J; junction bases left unmatched: 3. Germline V gene data show CDR1 as SQVTM and CDR2 as ANQGSEA. The CDR3 is made up of 13 amino acids. The CDR3 sequence: CSVLGQGADTQYF. The DNA for the CDR3 is TGCAGCGTTTTAGGACAGGGGGCAGATACGCAGTATTTT.

This chain uses TRBV5-6 with TRBJ1-2; TRBD1 might be the D (6 bases). CDR1 SGHDT and CDR2 YYEEEE come from the germline V gene. The CDR3 totals 13 residues. The germline V and J ends were trimmed by 2 bases and 4 bases, with 9 bases remaining between them. CDR3 bases: TGTGCCAGCAGCTTACAGGGCCCCTATGGCTACACCTTC. Protein sequence: CASSLQGPYGYTF.

The chain links TRBV27 to TRBJ1-4; 10 bases line up with TRBD1. Germline V gene sequence: CDR1 MNHEY, CDR2 SMNVEV (reference sequence). The CDR3 has 15 amino acids. Trimming removed 2 bases from V and 8 bases from J; junction bases left unmatched: 5. DNA for the CDR3: TGTGCCAGCAGTTTACTGACAGGGGGCGCAGAAAAACTGTTTTTT. The encoded protein is CASSLLTGGAEKLFF.

V usage is TRBV7-8 and J usage is TRBJ2-7; D is undetermined. There are 13 residues in the CDR3. CDR1 and CDR2 from the germline V gene are SGHVS and FQNEAQ. Between the trimmed V and J ends, which lost 5 bases and 7 bases, there was a span of 15 bases. Written as DNA, the CDR3 is TGTGCCAGCAGCCGACAACACCTCACTGAGCAGTACTTC. Translated: CASSRQHLTEQYF.